Below are 5 T cell receptor beta chains sequenced from a single sample in a study of OX40 agonist ivuxolimab in advanced cancers. The protocol was immunoSEQ multiplex PCR, while the TCRdb copy is restricted to in-frame clones and leaves out a portion. The repertoire holds approximately 40,000 clones, around 77% seen once, with under 25% in the top ten. The starting material was CD4+ or CD8+ T cells sorted from blood, obtained in a trial of the OX40 agonist ivuxolimab. The source is an adult with an advanced solid tumor such as melanoma, head and neck, liver or kidney cancer.

The chain recombines TRBV11-2 with TRBJ2-2; TRBD2 aligns across 7 bases. Germline lookup yields CDR1 SGHAT and CDR2 FQNNGV. The J segment lost 4 bases and the V segment lost 4 bases, leaving 3 bases of the junction unmatched. The CDR3 length is 14 residues. CDR3 in DNA: TGTGCCAGCAGCTACGGGACTACCACCGGGGAGCTGTTTTTT. This translates into CASSYGTTTGELFF. The whole variable domain, remainder taken from reference TRBV11-2 and TRBJ2-2, is EAGVAQSPRYKIIEKRQSVAFWCNPISGHATLYWYQQILGQGPKLLIQFQNNGVVDDSQLPKDRFSAERLKGVDSTLKIQPAKLEDSAVYLCASSYGTTTGELFFGEGSRLTVL.

The chain couples TRBV28 to TRBJ1-1; unclear D gene. Germline V gene data show CDR1 as MDHEN and CDR2 as SYDVKM. The ends were cut back, 4 bases at V and 4 bases at J, with 7 bases in the middle. The CDR3 runs 12 residues. The CDR3, as DNA: TGTGCCAGCAGTTATGACACCACTGAAGCTTTCTTT. It codes for CASSYDTTEAFF.

A few counts support this clone. The chain's CDR3 is CAWSVPTTNTGELFF. The CDR3 region has the DNA TGTGCCTGGAGTGTCCCTACTACCAACACCGGGGAGCTGTTTTTT. The V call is TRBV30, the J call TRBJ2-2; D unresolved. Trimming removed 0 bases at V and 2 bases at J, with 10 bases between. The CDR3 is 15 amino acids. The germline V gene has CDR1 GTSNPN and CDR2 SVGIG (reference sequence).

The rearrangement joins TRBV6-6 to TRBJ1-3; D ambiguous. Germline V CDR1 and CDR2: MNHNY, SVGAGI (reference sequence). The CDR3 totals 16 residues. Trimming shortened V by 2 bases and J by 0 bases, and 11 bases separated the two germline ends. In DNA, the CDR3 is TGTGCCAGCAGTTACCTGACAAGTACCTCTGGAAACACCATATATTTT. It translates to CASSYLTSTSGNTIYF.

As DNA, the CDR3 is TGTGCCAGCAGCCGACTAGCGGGAGGTTCCGACGAGCAGTACTTC. Translation gives CASSRLAGGSDEQYF. The V call is TRBV11-1, the J call TRBJ2-7, with TRBD2 matching over 13 bases. With V trimmed by 5 bases and J by 5 bases, 6 bases remained unmatched. CDR3 length: 15 residues. Germline V lookup: CDR1 SGHAT, CDR2 FQDESV (reference sequence).